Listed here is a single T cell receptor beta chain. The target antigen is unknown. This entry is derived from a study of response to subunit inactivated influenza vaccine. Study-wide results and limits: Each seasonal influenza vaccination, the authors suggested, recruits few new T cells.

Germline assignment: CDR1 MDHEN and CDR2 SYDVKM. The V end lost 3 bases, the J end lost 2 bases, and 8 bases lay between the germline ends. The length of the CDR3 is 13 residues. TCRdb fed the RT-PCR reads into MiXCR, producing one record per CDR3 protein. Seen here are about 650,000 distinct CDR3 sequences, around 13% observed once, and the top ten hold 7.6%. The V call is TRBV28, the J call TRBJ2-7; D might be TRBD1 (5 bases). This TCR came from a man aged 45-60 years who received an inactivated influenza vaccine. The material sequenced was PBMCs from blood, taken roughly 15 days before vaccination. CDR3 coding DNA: TGTGCCAGCAGTTTGGACACTCCCTACGAGCAGTACTTC. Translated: CASSLDTPYEQYF.